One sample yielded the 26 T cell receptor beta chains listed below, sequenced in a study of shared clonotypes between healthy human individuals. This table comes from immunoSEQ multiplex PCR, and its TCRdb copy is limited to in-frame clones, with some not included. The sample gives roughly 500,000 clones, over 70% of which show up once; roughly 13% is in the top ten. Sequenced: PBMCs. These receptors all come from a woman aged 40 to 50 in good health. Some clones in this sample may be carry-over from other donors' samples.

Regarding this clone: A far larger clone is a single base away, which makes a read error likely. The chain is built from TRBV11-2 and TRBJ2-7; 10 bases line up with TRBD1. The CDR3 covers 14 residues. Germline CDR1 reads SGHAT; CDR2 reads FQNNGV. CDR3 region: CASSRDRGAYKQYF. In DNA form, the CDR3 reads TGTGCCAGCAGCCGGGACAGGGGCGCCTACAAGCAGTACTTC.

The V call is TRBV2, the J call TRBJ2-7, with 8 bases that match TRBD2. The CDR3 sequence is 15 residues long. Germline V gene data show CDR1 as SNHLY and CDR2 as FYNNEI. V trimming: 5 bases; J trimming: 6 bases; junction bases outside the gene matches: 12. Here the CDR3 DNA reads TGTGCCAGCAGTCCTACTAGCGGAGCCCCCTCCGAGCAGTACTTC. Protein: CASSPTSGAPSEQYF.

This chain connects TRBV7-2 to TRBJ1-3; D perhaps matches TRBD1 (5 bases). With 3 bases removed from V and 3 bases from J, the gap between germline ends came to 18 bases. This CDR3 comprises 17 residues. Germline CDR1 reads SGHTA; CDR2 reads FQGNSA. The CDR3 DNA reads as TGTGCCAGCAGCTTTCCCTTTCAGGGTCCGAATGGAAACACCATATATTTT. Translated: CASSFPFQGPNGNTIYF.

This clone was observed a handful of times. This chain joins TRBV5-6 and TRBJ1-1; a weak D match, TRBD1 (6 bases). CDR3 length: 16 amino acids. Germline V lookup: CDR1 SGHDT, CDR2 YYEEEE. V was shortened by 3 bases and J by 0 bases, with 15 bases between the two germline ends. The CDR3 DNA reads TGTGCCAGCAGCTACACCCGGGACAACATGAACACTGAAGCTTTCTTT. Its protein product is CASSYTRDNMNTEAFF. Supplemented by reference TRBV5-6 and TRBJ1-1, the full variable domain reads DAGVTQSPTHLIKTRGQQVTLRCSPKSGHDTVSWYQQALGQGPQFIFQYYEEEERQRGNFPDRFSGHQFPNYSSELNVNALLLGDSALYLCASSYTRDNMNTEAFFGQGTRLTVV.

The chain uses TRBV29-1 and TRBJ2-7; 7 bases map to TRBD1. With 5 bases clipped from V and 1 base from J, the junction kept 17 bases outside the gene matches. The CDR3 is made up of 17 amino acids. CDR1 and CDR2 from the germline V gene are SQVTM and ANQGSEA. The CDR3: CSVPEGDSPIFSYEQYF. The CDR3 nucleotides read TGCAGCGTTCCCGAAGGGGACAGTCCTATCTTTTCCTACGAGCAGTACTTC.

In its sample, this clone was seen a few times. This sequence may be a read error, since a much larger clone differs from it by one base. In DNA form, the CDR3 reads TGCAGCGTCGAACCCCAACTAGCGGGCCCCACAGATACGCAGTATTTT. Its translation: CSVEPQLAGPTDTQYF. The genes are TRBV29-1 and TRBJ2-3, with 9 bases fitting TRBD2. The CDR3 sequence is 16 residues long. With 6 bases clipped from V and 2 bases from J, the junction kept 12 bases outside the gene matches. CDR1 and CDR2 (germline): SQVTM, ANQGSEA.

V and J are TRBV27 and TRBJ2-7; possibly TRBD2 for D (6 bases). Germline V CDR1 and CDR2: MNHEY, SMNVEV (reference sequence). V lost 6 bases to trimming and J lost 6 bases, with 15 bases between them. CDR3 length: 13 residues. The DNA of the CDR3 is TGTGCCAGCAGGTCCTCTAGCGAAAGCGAGCAGTACTTC. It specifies CASRSSSESEQYF.

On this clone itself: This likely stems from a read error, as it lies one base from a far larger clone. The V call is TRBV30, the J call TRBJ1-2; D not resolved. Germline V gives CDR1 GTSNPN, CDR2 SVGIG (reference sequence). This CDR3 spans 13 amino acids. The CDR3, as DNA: TGTGCCTGGAGTGTATTAACAAACTATGGCTACTCCTTC. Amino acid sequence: CAWSVLTNYGYSF.

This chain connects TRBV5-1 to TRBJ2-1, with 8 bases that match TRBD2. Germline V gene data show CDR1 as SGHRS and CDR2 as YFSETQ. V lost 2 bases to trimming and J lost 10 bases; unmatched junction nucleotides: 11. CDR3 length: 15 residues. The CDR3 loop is CASSFTSGALGEQFF. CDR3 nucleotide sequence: TGCGCCAGCAGCTTTACTAGCGGAGCATTAGGGGAGCAGTTCTTC.

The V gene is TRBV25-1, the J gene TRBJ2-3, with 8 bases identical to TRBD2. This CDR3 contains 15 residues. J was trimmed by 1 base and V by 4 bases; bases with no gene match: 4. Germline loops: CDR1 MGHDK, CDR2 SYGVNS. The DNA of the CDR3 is TGTGCCAGCAGTGCGAGCGGGAGAGGCACAGATACGCAGTATTTT. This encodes CASSASGRGTDTQYF.

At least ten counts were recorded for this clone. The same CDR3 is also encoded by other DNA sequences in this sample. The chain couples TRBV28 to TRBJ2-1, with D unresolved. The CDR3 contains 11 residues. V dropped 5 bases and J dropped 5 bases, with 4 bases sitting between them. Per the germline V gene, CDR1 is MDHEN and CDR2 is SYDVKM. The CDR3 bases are TGTGCCAGCAGTCTTAACAATGAGCAGTTCTTC. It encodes CASSLNNEQFF. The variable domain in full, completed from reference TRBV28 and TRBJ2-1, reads DVKVTQSSRYLVKRTGEKVFLECVQDMDHENMFWYRQDPGLGLRLIYFSYDVKMKEKGDIPEGYSVSREKKERFSLILESASTNQTSMYLCASSLNNEQFFGPGTRLTVL.

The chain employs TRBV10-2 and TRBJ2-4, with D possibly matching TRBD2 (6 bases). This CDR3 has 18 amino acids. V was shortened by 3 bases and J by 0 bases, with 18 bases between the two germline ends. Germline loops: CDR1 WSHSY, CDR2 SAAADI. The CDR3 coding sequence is TGCGCCAGCAGTGACGTGAGGGAGGACCCCTTAGCCAAAAACATTCAGTACTTC. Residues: CASSDVREDPLAKNIQYF.

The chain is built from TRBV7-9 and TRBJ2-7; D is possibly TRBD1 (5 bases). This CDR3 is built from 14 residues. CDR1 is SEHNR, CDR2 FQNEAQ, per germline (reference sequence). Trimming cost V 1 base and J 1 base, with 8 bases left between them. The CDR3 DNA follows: TGTGCCAGCAGCTTAGATCAGGGATCCTACGAGCAGTACTTC. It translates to CASSLDQGSYEQYF.

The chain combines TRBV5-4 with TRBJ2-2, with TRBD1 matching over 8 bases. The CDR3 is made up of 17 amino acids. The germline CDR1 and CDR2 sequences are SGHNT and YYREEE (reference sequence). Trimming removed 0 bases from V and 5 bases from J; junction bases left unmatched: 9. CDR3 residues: CASSLEMDRVETGELFF. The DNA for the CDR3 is TGTGCCAGCAGCTTGGAGATGGACAGGGTGGAGACCGGGGAGCTGTTTTTT.

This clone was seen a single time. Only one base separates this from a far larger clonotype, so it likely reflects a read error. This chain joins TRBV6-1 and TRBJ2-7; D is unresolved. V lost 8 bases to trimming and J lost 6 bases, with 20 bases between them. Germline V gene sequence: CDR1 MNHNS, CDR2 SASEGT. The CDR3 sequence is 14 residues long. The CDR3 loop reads CASSGPSFGCEQYF. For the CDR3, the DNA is TGTGCCAGCTCTGGCCCATCGTTCGGGTGCGAGCAGTACTTC.

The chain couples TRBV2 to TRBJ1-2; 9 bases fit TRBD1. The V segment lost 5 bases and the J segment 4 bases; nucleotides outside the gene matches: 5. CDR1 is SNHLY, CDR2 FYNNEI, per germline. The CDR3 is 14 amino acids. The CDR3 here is CASSQKTGGYGYTF. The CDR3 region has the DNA TGTGCCAGCAGTCAGAAGACAGGGGGCTATGGCTACACCTTC.

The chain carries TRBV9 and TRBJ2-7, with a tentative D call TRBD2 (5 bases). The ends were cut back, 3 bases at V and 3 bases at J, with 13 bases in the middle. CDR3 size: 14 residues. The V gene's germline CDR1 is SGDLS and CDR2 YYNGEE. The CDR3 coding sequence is TGTGCCAGCAGCGCCGGACTGGCCGGCTACGAGCAGTACTTC. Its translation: CASSAGLAGYEQYF.

The CDR3 is CASSLDMSYEQYF. The DNA for the CDR3 is TGCGCCAGCAGCTTAGACATGTCCTACGAGCAGTACTTC. This chain links TRBV5-1 with TRBJ2-7; D is undetermined. The germline CDR1 and CDR2 sequences are SGHRS and YFSETQ. V was cut by 2 bases and J by 1 base, with 7 bases left in between. This CDR3 has 13 residues.

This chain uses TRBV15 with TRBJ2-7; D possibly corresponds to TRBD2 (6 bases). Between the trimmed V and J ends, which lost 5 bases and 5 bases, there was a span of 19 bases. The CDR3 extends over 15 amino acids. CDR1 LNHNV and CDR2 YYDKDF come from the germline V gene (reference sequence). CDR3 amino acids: CATSAGPPGFNEQYF. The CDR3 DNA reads TGTGCCACCAGCGCGGGACCCCCCGGTTTCAACGAGCAGTACTTC.

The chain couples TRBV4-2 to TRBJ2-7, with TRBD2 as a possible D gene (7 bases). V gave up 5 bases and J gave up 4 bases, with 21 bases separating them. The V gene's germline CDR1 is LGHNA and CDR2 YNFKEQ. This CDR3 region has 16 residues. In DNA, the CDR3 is TGTGCCAGCAGCTTCGGTGGGGGGGGCGAGCTGTACGAGCAGTACTTC. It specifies CASSFGGGGELYEQYF.

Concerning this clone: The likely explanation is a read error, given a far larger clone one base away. The CDR3 nucleotides read TGTGCCAGCAATTTACGGGGGGCGAACACTGAAGCTTTCTTT. Translation: CASNLRGANTEAFF. The V gene is TRBV28, the J gene TRBJ1-1, with D perhaps matching TRBD1 (6 bases). The CDR3 has 14 residues. CDR1 and CDR2 from the germline V gene are MDHEN and SYDVKM.

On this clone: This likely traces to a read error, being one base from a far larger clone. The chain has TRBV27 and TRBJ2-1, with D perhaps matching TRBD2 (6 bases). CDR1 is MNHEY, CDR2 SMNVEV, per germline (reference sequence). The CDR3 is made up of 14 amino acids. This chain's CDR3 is CASSFGGAYNELFF. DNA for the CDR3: TGTGCCAGCAGTTTTGGAGGGGCCTACAATGAGCTGTTCTTC.

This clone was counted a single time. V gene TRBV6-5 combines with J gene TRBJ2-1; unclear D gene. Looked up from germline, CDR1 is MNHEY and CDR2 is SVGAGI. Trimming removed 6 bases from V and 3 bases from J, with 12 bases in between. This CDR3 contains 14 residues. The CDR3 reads CASRIDTGYNEQFF. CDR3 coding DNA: TGTGCCAGCAGGATAGACACGGGCTACAATGAGCAGTTCTTC.

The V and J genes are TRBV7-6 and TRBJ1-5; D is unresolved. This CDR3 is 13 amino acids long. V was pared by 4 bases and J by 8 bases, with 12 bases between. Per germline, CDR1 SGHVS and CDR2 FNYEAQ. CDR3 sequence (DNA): TGTGCCAGCAGCTCGAGACCGAGGGAGCCCCAGCATTTT. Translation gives CASSSRPREPQHF.

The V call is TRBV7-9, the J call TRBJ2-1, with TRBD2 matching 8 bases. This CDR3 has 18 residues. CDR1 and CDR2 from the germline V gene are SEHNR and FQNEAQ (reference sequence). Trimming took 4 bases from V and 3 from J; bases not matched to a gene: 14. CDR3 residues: CASSSSTGREGGYNEQFF. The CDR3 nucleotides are TGTGCCAGCAGCTCTTCAACCGGGAGGGAGGGTGGCTACAATGAGCAGTTCTTC.

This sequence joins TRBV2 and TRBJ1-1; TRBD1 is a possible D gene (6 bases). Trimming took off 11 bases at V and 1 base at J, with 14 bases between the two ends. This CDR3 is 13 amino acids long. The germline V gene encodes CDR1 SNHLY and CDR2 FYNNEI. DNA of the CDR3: TGTGCCGGCACCAAGGGGGAGAACACTGAAGCTTTCTTT. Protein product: CAGTKGENTEAFF.